The text below deals with one T cell receptor beta chain. Its antigen is unknown. Losses at the gene ends were 4 bases for V and 6 bases for J; bases not matched to a gene: 4. Germline CDR1 reads SNHLY; CDR2 reads FYNNEI. The CDR3 is 14 residues long. PCR primers comprised 60 Vbeta and 13 Jbeta primers. The method was immunoSEQ multiplex PCR; TCRdb's version includes in-frame clones alone and lacks a portion of them. Of around 160,000 clones detected, roughly 79% appear once; the ten largest clones hold over 0.95%. The data belong to a study of cytomegalovirus exposure and HLA in healthy donors. Study conclusions and caveats: Across donors, sequencing depth was assumed by presence/absence analyses to be roughly uniform.

The receptor was derived from a woman aged 40 to 50 in good health and CMV-seronegative. Material for sequencing was PBMCs. The V and J genes are TRBV2 and TRBJ2-7; TRBD1 matches at 12 bases. This CDR3 is CASSGGTGGGEQYF. The CDR3, as DNA: TGTGCCAGCAGTGGGGGGACAGGGGGCGGCGAGCAGTACTTC.